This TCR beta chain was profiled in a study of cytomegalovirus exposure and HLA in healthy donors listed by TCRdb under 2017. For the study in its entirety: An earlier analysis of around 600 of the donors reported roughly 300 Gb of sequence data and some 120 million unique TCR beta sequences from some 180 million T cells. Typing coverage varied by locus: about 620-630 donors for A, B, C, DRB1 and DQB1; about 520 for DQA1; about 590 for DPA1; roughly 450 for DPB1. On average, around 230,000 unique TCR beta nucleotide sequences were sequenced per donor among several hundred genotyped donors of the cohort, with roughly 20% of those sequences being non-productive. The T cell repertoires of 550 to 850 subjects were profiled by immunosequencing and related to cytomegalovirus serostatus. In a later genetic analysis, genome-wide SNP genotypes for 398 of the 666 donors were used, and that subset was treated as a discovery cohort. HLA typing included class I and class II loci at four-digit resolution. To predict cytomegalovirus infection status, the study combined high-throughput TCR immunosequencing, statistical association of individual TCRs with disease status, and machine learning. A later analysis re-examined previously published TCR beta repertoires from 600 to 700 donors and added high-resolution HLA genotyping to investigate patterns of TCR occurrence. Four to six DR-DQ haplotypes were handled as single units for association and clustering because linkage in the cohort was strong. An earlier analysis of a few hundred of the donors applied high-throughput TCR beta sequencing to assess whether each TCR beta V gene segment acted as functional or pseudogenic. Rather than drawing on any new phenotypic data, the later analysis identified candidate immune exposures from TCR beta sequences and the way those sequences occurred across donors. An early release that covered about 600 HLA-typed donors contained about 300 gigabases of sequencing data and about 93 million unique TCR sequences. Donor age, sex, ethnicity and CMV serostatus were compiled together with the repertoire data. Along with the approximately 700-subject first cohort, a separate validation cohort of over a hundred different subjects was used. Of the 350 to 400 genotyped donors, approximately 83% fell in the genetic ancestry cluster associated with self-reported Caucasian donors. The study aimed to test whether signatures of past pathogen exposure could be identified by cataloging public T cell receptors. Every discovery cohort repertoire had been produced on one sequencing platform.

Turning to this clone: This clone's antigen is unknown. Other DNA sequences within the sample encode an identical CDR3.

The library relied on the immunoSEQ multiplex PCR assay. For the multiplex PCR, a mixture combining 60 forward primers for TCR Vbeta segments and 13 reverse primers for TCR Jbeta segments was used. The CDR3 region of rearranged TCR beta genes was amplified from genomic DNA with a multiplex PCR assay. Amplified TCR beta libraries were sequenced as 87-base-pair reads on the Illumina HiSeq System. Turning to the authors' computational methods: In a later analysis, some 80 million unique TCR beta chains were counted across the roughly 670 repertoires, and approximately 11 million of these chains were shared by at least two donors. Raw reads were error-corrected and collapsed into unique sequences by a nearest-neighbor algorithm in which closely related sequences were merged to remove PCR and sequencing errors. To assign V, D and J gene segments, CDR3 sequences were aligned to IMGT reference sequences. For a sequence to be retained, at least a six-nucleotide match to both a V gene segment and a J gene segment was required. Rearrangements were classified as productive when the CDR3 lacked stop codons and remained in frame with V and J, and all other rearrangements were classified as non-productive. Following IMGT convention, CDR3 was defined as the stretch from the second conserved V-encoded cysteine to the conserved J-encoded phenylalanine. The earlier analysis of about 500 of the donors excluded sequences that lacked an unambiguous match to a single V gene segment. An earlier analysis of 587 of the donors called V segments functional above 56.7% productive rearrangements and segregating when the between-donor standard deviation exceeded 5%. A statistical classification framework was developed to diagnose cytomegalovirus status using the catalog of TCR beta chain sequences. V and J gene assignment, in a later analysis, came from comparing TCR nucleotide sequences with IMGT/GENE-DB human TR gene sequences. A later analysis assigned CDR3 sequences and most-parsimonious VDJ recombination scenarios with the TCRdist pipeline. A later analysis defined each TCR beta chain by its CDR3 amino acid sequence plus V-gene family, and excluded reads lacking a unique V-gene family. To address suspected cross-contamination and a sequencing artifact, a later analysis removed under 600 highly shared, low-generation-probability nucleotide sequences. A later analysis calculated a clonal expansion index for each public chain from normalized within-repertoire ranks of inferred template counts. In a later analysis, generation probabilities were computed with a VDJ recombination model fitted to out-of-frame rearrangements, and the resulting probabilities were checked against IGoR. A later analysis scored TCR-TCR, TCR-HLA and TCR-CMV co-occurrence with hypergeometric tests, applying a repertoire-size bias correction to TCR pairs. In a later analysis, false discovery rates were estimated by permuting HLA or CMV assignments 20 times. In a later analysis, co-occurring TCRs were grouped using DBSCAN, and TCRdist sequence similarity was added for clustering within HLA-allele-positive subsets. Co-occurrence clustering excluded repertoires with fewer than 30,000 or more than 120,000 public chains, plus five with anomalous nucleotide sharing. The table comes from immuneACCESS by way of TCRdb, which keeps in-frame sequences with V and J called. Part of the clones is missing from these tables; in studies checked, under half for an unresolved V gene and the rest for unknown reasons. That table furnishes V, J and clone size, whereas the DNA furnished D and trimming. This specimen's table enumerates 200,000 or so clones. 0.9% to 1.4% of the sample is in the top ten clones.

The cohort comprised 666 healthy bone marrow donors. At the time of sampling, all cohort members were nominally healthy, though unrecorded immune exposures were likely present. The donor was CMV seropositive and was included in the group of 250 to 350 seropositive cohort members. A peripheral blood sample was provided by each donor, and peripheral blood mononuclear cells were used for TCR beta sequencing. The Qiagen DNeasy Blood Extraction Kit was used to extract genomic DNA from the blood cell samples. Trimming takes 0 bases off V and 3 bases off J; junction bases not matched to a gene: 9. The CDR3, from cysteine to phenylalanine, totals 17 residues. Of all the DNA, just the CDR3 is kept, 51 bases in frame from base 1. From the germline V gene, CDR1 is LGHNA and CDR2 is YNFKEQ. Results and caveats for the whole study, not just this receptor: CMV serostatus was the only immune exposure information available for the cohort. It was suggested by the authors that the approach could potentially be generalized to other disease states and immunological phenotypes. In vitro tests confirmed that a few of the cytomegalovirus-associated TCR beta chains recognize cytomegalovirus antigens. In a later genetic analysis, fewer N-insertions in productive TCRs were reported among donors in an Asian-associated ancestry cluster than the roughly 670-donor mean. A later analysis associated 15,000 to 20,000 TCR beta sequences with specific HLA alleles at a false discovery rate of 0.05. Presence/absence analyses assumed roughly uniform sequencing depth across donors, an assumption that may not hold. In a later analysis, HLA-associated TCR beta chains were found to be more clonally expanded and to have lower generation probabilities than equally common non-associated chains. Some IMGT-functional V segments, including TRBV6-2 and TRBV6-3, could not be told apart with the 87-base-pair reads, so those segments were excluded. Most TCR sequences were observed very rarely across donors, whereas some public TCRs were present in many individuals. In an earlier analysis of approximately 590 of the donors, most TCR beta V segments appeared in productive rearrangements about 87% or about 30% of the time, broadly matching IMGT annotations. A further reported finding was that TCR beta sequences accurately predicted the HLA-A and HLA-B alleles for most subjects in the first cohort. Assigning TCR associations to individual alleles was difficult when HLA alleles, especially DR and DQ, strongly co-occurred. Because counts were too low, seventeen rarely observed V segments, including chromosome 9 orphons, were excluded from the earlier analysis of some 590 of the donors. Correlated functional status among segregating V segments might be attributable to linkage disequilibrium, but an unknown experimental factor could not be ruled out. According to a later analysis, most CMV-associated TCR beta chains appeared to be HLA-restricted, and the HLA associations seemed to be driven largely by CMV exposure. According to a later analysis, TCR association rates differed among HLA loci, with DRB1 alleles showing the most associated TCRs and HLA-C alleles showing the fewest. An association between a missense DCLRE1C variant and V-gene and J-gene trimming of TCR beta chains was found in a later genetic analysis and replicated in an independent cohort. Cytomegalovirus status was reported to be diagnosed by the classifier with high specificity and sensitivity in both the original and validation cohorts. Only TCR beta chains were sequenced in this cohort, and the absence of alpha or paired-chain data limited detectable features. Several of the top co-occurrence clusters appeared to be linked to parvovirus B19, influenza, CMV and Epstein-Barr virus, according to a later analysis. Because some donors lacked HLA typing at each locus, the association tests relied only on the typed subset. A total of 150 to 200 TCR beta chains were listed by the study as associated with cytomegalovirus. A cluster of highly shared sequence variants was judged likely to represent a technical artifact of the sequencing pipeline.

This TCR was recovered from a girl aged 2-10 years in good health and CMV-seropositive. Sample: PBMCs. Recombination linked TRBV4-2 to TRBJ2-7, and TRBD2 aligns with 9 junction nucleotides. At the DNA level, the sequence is TGTGCCAGCAGCCAAGATCGATACTGGACTAGCGACTACGAGCAGTACTTC. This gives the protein CASSQDRYWTSDYEQYF.